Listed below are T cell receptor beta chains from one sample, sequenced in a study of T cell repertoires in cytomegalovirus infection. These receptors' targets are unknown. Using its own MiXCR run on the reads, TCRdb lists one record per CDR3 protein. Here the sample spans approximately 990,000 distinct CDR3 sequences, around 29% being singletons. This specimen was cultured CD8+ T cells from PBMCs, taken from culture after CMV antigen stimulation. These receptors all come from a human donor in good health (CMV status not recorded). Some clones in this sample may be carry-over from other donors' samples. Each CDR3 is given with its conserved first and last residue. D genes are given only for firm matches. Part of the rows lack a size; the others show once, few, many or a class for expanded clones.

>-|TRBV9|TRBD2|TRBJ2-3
TGTGCCAGCAGCGTAGACGGACTAGCTACAGATACGCAGTATTTT
CASSVDGLATDTQYF
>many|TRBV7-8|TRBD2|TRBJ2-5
TGTGCCAGCATCGAAATTAGCGGGGAAGAGACCCAGTACTTC
CASIEISGEETQYF
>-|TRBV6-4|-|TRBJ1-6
TGTGCCAGCAGTGCAGGGACGGAGAATTCACCCCTCCACTTT
CASSAGTENSPLHF
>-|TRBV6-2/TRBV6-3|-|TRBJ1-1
TGTGCCAGCAGTTCAATTGACTGGAACACTGAAGCTTTCTTT
CASSSIDWNTEAFF
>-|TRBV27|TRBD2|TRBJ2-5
TGTGCCAGCAGTTCTGAGCGGGGGCGGCCTTTCAGTTTC
CASSSERGRPFSF
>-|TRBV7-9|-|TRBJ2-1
TGTGCCAGCAGCCCCAACAGGGAGTGGGGTTCAAACAATGAGCAGTTCTTC
CASSPNREWGSNNEQFF
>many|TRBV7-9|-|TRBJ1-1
TGTGCCAGCAGCCTAACGGATATGGTTGAAGCTTTCTTT
CASSLTDMVEAFF
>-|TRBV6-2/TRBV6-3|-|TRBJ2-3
TGTGCCAGCAGTTACTTGAGTCGTGGGACAGATACGCAGTATTTT
CASSYLSRGTDTQYF
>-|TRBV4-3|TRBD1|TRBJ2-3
TGCGCCAGCAGCCAAGATAACAGGGGAGAAGATACGCAGTATTTT
CASSQDNRGEDTQYF
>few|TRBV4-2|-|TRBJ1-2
TGTGCCAGCAGCCAAGCTGGACTCCCTTCTAACTATGGCTACACCTTC
CASSQAGLPSNYGYTF
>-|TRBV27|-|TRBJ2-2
TGTGCCAGCAGTCCCCAAACTGCAATCGGGGAGCTGTTTTTT
CASSPQTAIGELFF
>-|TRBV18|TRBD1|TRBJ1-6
TGTGCCAGCTCACCTAAGGGACAGTCTACATATAATTCACCCCTCCACTTT
CASSPKGQSTYNSPLHF
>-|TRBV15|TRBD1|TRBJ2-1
TGTGCCACCAGCGTACGACAGGGGAATGAGCAGTTCTTC
CATSVRQGNEQFF
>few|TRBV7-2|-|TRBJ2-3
TGTGCCAGCAGCTTAGTGCCTCTTATCGATAGCACAGATACGCAGTATTTT
CASSLVPLIDSTDTQYF
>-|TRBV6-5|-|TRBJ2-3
TGTGCCAGCAGTTACAGCCAGGCCGTCACAGATACGCAGTATTTT
CASSYSQAVTDTQYF
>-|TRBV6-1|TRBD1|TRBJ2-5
TGTGCCAGCAGTGAAGGGTATCGACAGGGATCCCAAGAGACCCAGTACTTC
CASSEGYRQGSQETQYF
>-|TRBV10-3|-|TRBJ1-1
TGTGCCATCAGTGATGGAGGTACTGGGGCTTTCTTT
CAISDGGTGAFF
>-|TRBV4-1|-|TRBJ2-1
TGCGCCAGCAGCCCGGACGCCAGCTCCTACAATGAGCAGTTCTTC
CASSPDASSYNEQFF
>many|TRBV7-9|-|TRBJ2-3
TGTGCCAGCGGTAGGGGGAGCACAGATACGCAGTATTTT
CASGRGSTDTQYF
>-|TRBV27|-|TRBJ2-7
TGTGCCAGCAGTCCGGAGACTAGTCCTACCTACGAGCAGTACTTC
CASSPETSPTYEQYF
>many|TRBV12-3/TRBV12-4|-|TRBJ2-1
TGTGCCAGCAGTTCCGGGACACCTAGCTCCTACAATGAGCAGTTCTTC
CASSSGTPSSYNEQFF
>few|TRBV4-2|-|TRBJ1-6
TGTGCCAGCAGCCAAGTCCACTATGAAGCGGGTTCACCCCTCCACTTT
CASSQVHYEAGSPLHF
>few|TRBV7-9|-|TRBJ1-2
TGTGCCAGCACCCAGAGGGCCTATGGCTACACCTTC
CASTQRAYGYTF
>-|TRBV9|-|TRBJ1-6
TGTGCCAGCAGCGTAGGCGGGGCAGGCTCACCCCTCCACTTT
CASSVGGAGSPLHF
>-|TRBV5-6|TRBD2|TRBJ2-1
TGTGCCAGCAGCTTTTCTGTGCGGGGGGGCCGCTACAATGAGCAGTTCTTC
CASSFSVRGGRYNEQFF
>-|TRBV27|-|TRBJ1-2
TGTGCCAGCAGTTTCCTCTCCACCTTTAGAGGGAAAGCGGGAGGCTACACCTTC
CASSFLSTFRGKAGGYTF
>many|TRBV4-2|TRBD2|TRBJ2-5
TGTGCCAGCAGCCACCCCCTAGCGGGGGGGCAAGAGACCCAGTACTTC
CASSHPLAGGQETQYF
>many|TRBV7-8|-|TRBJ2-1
TGTGCCAGCAGCTTACTCGAGCAGGGATCCTACAATGAGCAGTTCTTC
CASSLLEQGSYNEQFF
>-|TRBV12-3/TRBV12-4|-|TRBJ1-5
TGTGCCAGCAGTTTGCGGCCGCTGCTAGGGGACAATCAGCCCCAGCATTTT
CASSLRPLLGDNQPQHF
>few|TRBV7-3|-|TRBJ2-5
TGTGCCAGCAGCTTCAAAAGGGACCACCAAGAGACCCAGTACTTC
CASSFKRDHQETQYF
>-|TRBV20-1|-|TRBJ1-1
TGCAGTGCTCGGGTGCCCGGGGACACTGAAGCTTTCTTT
CSARVPGDTEAFF
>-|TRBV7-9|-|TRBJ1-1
TGTGCCAGCAGCTTAGCAGGGGACCCTGAAGCTTTCTTT
CASSLAGDPEAFF
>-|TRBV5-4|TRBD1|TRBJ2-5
TGTGCCAGCAGCCGAGGGACAGGGGATGGGGAGACCCAGTACTTC
CASSRGTGDGETQYF
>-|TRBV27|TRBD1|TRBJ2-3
TGTGCCAGCAGTACCGGGACAGGGGTTTTTGATACGCAGTATTTT
CASSTGTGVFDTQYF
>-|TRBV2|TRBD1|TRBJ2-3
TGTGCCAGCAGGAGACAGGGGGGTTCTCTACCCACAGATACGCAGTATTTT
CASRRQGGSLPTDTQYF
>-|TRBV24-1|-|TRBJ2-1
TGTGCCACCAGTGATTGGACAAGTGAGCAGTTCTTC
CATSDWTSEQFF
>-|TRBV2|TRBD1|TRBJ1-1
TGTGCCAGCAGTATCGGACAGGGGGGAATTTCATACACTGAAGCTTTCTTT
CASSIGQGGISYTEAFF
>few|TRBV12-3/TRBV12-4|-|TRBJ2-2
TGTGCCAGCAGTCCTTTCGGTGGGGCAGGGCAGTGGTACGGGGAGCTGTTTTTT
CASSPFGGAGQWYGELFF
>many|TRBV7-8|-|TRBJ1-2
TGTGCCAGCAGCTTTTGGGTTTCAAGGGATGCTTATGGCTACACCTTC
CASSFWVSRDAYGYTF
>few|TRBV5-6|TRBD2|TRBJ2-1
TGTGCCAGCAGCTTGGAGGGGATCCTAGCGGGGGCACTAAACAATGAGCAGTTCTTC
CASSLEGILAGALNNEQFF
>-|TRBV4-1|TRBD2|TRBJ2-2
TGTGCCAGCAGCCACGGGGGGACTAGCGGGGGAGACCTACCTAACACCGGGGAGCTGTTTTTT
CASSHGGTSGGDLPNTGELFF